Detailed here is one T cell receptor (beta chain). The sample comes from a study of T cells in tuberculosis. Study-wide context: T cells were selected with CD1B tetramers loaded with glucose monomycolate. Study-level results: Low-affinity CD1B-GMM tetramer-binding T cells may have been missed.

Thawed, overnight-rested PBMC were stained with GMM-loaded CD1B tetramer, viability dye and anti-CD3, then sorted. The CD1B tetramers carried C32 glucose monomycolate purified from Rhodococcus equi. Each donor contributed some 100,000 sorted tetramer-negative cells. Generated by immunoSEQ multiplex PCR, the TCRdb table keeps only in-frame clones and is missing some. The sample shows 60,000 or so clones, 81% of them seen only once. The germline gives CDR1 SGHDN, CDR2 FVKESK. The CDR3 has 11 amino acids. V dropped 3 bases and J dropped 6 bases, with 4 bases sitting between them. Sequenced input: CD1b-GMM tetramer-negative cells sorted from PBMCs. This chain connects TRBV14 to TRBJ2-3; D remains ambiguous. This sequence was found in an adult woman with latent tuberculosis. The CDR3 DNA reads as TGTGCCAGCAGCCACGGGGATACGCAGTATTTT. It is translated as CASSHGDTQYF.